What follows are 18 T cell receptor beta chains derived from one specimen sequenced in a study of cytomegalovirus exposure and HLA in healthy donors. The PCR employed 60 Vbeta primers together with 13 Jbeta primers. TCRdb's table, derived via immunoSEQ multiplex PCR, lists solely in-frame clones and lacks some. This sample has some 110,000 clones, with about four fifths found just once. The sequencing input was PBMCs. The receptors here all came from a man under 40 in good health and CMV-seropositive.

Comment on this clone: At one boundary the junction diverges from the germline segment, which might be a read error. The J gene is TRBJ1-1, the V gene TRBV14; D uncertain. Germline V lookup: CDR1 SGHDN, CDR2 FVKESK. The length of the CDR3 is 15 residues. The CDR3 sequence: CASSQGWQLNTEAFF. CDR3 nucleotide sequence: TGTGCCAGCAGTCAAGGGTGGCAATTGAACACTGAAGCTTTCTTT.

The CDR3, as DNA: TGTGCCAGCAGCCAAGAAGGTCCGGGGTACACTGAAGCTTTCTTT. This translates into CASSQEGPGYTEAFF. The chain has TRBV4-2 and TRBJ1-1; the D is unclear. Trimming removed 0 bases at V and 3 bases at J, with 11 bases between. Germline V gene lookup returns CDR1 LGHNA and CDR2 YNFKEQ. CDR3 length equals 15 residues.

The rearrangement joins TRBV9 to TRBJ1-3; a possible D gene is TRBD1 (6 bases). The germline V and J ends were trimmed by 0 bases and 0 bases, with 13 bases remaining between them. This CDR3 region has 17 residues. Germline CDR1 is SGDLS and CDR2 is YYNGEE. The DNA for the CDR3 is TGTGCCAGCAGCGTAGAGACAGGAGTCTTCTCTGGAAACACCATATATTTT. This translates into CASSVETGVFSGNTIYF.

The rearrangement uses TRBV19 and TRBJ1-1; D is undetermined. Germline loops: CDR1 LNHDA, CDR2 SQIVND (reference sequence). The CDR3 sequence is 13 residues long. The CDR3 spells CAAGPYMNTEAFF. In nucleotides, the CDR3 is TGTGCTGCGGGTCCTTATATGAACACTGAAGCTTTCTTT.

This chain links TRBV2 with TRBJ1-1; D remains ambiguous. This CDR3 region has 11 residues. V dropped 9 bases and J dropped 4 bases, with 9 bases sitting between them. Germline V gene sequence: CDR1 SNHLY, CDR2 FYNNEI. The CDR3 protein is CAREGITEAFF. The DNA for the CDR3 is TGTGCCAGGGAGGGTATCACTGAAGCTTTCTTT.

This rearrangement joins TRBV5-1 to TRBJ2-3, with TRBD1 identical over 10 bases. CDR1 and CDR2 from the germline V gene are SGHRS and YFSETQ. CDR3 length: 15 residues. V gave up 4 bases and J gave up 2 bases; unmatched junction bases: 4. CDR3 residues: CASSRQGAYTDTQYF. Here the CDR3 DNA reads TGCGCCAGCAGCAGACAGGGGGCGTACACAGATACGCAGTATTTT.

The V call is TRBV7-2, the J call TRBJ1-1; D remains unclear. V lost 1 base, J lost 0 bases, and 9 bases lay in between. The germline V gene has CDR1 SGHTA and CDR2 FQGNSA. This CDR3 is 15 amino acids long. CDR3 coding DNA: TGTGCCAGCAGCTTAGGCTCGGGGATGAACACTGAAGCTTTCTTT. Its protein product is CASSLGSGMNTEAFF.

The chain combines TRBV5-5 with TRBJ1-1, with D unresolved. V gave up 2 bases and J gave up 7 bases, with 9 bases separating them. Germline CDR1 reads SGHKS; CDR2 reads YYEKEE (reference sequence). This CDR3 comprises 12 residues. The CDR3 bases are TGTGCCAGCAGCTTTTATACCAGTGAAGCTTTCTTT. It translates to CASSFYTSEAFF.

This chain links TRBV7-3 with TRBJ2-7, with 8 bases identical to TRBD2. Per the germline V gene, CDR1 is SGHTA and CDR2 is FQGTGA. The V gene end was trimmed by 4 bases and the J gene end by 3 bases; junction bases not matched to a gene: 8. CDR3 size: 15 residues. CDR3 bases: TGTGCCAGCAGCTCCCAGGGCGGGGGGTTCTACGAGCAGTACTTC. Encoded protein: CASSSQGGGFYEQYF.

This rearrangement joins TRBV2 to TRBJ1-1; 8 bases are a match to TRBD1. This CDR3 is 13 amino acids long. Germline CDR1 and CDR2: SNHLY and FYNNEI. J was trimmed by 3 bases and V by 7 bases; bases with no gene match: 4. DNA for the CDR3: TGTGCCAGCAATTCACAGGGGGACACTGAAGCTTTCTTT. Translated: CASNSQGDTEAFF.

This chain uses TRBV18 with TRBJ1-3; no clear D gene. The CDR3 contains 16 residues. From germline, CDR1 is KGHSH and CDR2 LQKENI. Trimming removed 3 bases at V and 0 bases at J, with 12 bases between. The CDR3 nucleotides read TGTGCCAGCTCACCCGTGACAAGAAGCTCTGGAAACACCATATATTTT. Protein: CASSPVTRSSGNTIYF. Filled out from reference TRBV18 and TRBJ1-3, the complete variable domain reads NAGVMQNPRHLVRRRGQEARLRCSPMKGHSHVYWYRQLPEEGLKFMVYLQKENIIDESGMPKERFSAEFPKEGPSILRIQQVVRGDSAAYFCASSPVTRSSGNTIYFGEGSWLTVV.

The chain has TRBV10-3 and TRBJ1-4; TRBD1 is a possible D gene (5 bases). This CDR3 has 14 amino acids. CDR1 and CDR2 (germline): ENHRY, SYGVKD. The germline V and J ends were trimmed by 2 bases and 6 bases, with 10 bases remaining between them. The CDR3 protein is CAISEGGGDEKLFF. CDR3 bases: TGTGCCATCAGTGAGGGCGGGGGAGATGAAAAACTGTTTTTT.

This clone was detected once. CDR3 nucleotide sequence: TGTGCCAGCTCACCGCCAGGGCAGGGGAACACCGGGGAGCTGTTTTTT. Its translation: CASSPPGQGNTGELFF. This rearrangement joins TRBV18 to TRBJ2-2; D may be TRBD1 (5 bases). The CDR3 sequence is 16 residues long. V gave up 3 bases and J gave up 1 base, with 12 bases separating them. Looked up from germline, CDR1 is KGHSH and CDR2 is LQKENI.

The V call is TRBV18, the J call TRBJ2-3, with D maybe TRBD1 (5 bases). Trimming left V 6 bases short and J 2 bases short, with 12 bases between. CDR1 KGHSH and CDR2 LQKENI come from the germline V gene. The CDR3 loop spans 14 amino acids. The CDR3 coding sequence is TGTGCCAGCTCGCGACAGACGAACACAGATACGCAGTATTTT. Encoded protein: CASSRQTNTDTQYF.

This chain connects TRBV28 to TRBJ1-1, with D possibly being TRBD1 (6 bases). V was trimmed by 3 bases and J by 2 bases, leaving 13 bases between them. This CDR3 comprises 15 residues. Germline values: CDR1 MDHEN, CDR2 SYDVKM. The CDR3 DNA sequence: TGTGCCAGCAGTTTTCGGCGCGGGGGCAACACTGAAGCTTTCTTT. Encoded protein: CASSFRRGGNTEAFF. Based on the CDR3 plus reference TRBV28 and TRBJ1-1, the full variable domain is DVKVTQSSRYLVKRTGEKVFLECVQDMDHENMFWYRQDPGLGLRLIYFSYDVKMKEKGDIPEGYSVSREKKERFSLILESASTNQTSMYLCASSFRRGGNTEAFFGQGTRLTVV.

This sequence joins TRBV6-1 and TRBJ1-5; 8 bases line up with TRBD1. Germline V gives CDR1 MNHNS, CDR2 SASEGT. This CDR3 contains 15 residues. J gave up 5 bases and V 7 bases, and 10 bases lay outside the gene matches. The CDR3 sequence: CASTPGAGGDQPQHF. CDR3 nucleotide sequence: TGTGCCAGCACCCCGGGGGCAGGGGGCGATCAGCCCCAGCATTTT.

The genes are TRBV6-5 and TRBJ2-7; 10 bases agree with TRBD1. This CDR3 comprises 13 residues. V was pared by 6 bases and J by 7 bases, with 6 bases of the junction left unmatched. Germline CDR1 is MNHEY and CDR2 is SVGAGI. CDR3 residues: CASRRQGAREQYF. CDR3 nucleotides: TGTGCCAGCAGGCGACAGGGGGCGAGGGAGCAGTACTTC.

The table lists this clone with a few counts. CDR3 sequence (DNA): TGTGCCAGTAGAAGCAGGGATGGACATGGCTACACCTTC. It codes for CASRSRDGHGYTF. The chain has TRBV19 and TRBJ1-2; a weak D match, TRBD1 (5 bases). Trimming stripped 6 bases from V and 6 bases from J, with 14 bases between. Germline-derived CDR1 and CDR2 are LNHDA and SQIVND (reference sequence). This CDR3 is 13 amino acids long.